The T cell receptor (beta chain) under discussion was sequenced for a study of STAT5B mutations in CD4+ large granular lymphocyte leukemia. Clones were sequenced by immunoSEQ multiplex PCR, and TCRdb holds only the in-frame ones, with some missing. This sample has 30,000 to 40,000 clones, with 75% to 85% found just once. CDR3 length: 16 amino acids. From germline, CDR1 is SGHRS and CDR2 YFSETQ. V lost 2 bases to trimming and J lost 2 bases; unmatched junction nucleotides: 6. The receptor comes from a human donor in good health. The sample comprised CD4+ T cells from blood buffy coats. The V gene is TRBV5-1, the J gene TRBJ2-3, with TRBD1 matching over 9 bases. The CDR3 loop is CASSLGTGSLTDTQYF. CDR3 nucleotide sequence: TGCGCCAGCAGCTTAGGGACAGGGTCCCTCACAGATACGCAGTATTTT.